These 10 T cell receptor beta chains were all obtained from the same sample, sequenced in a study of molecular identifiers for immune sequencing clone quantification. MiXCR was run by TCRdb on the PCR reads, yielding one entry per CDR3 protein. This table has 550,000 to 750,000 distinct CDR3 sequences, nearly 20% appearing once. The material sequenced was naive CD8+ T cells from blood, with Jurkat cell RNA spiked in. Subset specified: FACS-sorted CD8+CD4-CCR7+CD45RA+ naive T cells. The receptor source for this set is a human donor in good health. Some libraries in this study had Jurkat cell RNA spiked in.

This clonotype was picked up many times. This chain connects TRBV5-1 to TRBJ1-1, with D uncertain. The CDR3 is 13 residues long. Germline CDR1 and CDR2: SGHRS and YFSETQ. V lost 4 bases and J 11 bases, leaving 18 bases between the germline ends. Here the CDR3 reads CASSEGSQLGAFF. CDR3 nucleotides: TGCGCCAGCAGCGAAGGATCCCAGCTTGGGGCTTTCTTT.

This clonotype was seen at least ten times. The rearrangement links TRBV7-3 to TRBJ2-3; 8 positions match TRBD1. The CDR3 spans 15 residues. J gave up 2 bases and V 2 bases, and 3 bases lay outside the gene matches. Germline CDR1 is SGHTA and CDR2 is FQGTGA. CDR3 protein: CASSLWGQATDTQYF. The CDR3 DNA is TGTGCCAGCAGCTTATGGGGACAGGCCACAGATACGCAGTATTTT.

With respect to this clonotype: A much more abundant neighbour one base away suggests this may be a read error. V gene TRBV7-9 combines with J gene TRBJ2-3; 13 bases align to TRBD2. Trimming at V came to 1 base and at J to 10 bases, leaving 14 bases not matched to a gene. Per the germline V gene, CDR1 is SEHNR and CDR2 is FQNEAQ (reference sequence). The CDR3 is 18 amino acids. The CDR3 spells CASSLVFHGTSGAFAQYF. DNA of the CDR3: TGTGCCAGCAGCTTAGTCTTTCACGGGACTAGCGGGGCTTTTGCGCAGTATTTT.

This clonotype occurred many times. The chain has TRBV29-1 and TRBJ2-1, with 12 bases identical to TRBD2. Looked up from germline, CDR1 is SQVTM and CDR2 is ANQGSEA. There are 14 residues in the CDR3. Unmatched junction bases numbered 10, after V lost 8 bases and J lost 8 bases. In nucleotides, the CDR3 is TGCAGCACCTCCGGGACTAGCGGGTTTGATGAGCAGTTCTTC. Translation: CSTSGTSGFDEQFF.

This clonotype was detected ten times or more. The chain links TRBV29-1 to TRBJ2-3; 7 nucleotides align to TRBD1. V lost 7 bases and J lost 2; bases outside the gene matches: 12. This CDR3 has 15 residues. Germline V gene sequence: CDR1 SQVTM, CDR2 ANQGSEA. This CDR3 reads CSAETTGKLTDTQYF. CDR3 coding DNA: TGCAGCGCTGAGACGACAGGGAAACTCACAGATACGCAGTATTTT.

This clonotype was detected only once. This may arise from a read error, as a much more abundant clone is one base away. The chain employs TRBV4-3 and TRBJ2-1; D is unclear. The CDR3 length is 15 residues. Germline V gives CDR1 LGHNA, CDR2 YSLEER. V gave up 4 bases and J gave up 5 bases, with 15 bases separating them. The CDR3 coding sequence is TGCGCCAGCAGCCCTACCGGGCTTACCCACAATGAGCAGTTCTTC. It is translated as CASSPTGLTHNEQFF.

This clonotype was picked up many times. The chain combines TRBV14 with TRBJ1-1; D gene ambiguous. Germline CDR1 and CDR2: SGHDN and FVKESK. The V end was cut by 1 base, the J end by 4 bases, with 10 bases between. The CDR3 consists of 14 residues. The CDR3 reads CASSQALWPTEAFF. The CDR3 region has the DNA TGTGCCAGCAGCCAAGCGCTTTGGCCCACTGAAGCTTTCTTT. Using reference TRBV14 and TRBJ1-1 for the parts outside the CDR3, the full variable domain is EAGVTQFPSHSVIEKGQTVTLRCDPISGHDNLYWYRRVMGKEIKFLLHFVKESKQDESGMPNNRFLAERTGGTYSTLKVQPAELEDSGVYFCASSQALWPTEAFFGQGTRLTVV.

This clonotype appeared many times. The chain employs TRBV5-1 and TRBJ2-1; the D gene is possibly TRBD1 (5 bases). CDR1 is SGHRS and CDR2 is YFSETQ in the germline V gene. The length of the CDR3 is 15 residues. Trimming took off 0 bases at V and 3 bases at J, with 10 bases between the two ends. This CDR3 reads CASSLVAGRYNEQFF. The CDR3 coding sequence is TGCGCCAGCAGCTTGGTAGCAGGGCGCTACAATGAGCAGTTCTTC.

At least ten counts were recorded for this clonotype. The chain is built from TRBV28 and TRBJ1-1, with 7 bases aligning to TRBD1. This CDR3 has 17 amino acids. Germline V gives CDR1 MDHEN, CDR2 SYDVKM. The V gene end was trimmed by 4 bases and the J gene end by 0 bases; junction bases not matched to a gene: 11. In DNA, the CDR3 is TGTGCCAGCAGTTCACCCGGGGACAGCCCCGTGAACACTGAAGCTTTCTTT. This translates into CASSSPGDSPVNTEAFF.

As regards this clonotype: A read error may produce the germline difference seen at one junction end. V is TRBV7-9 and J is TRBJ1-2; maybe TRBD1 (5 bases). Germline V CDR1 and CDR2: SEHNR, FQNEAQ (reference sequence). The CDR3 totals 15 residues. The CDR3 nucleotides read TGTGTCAGCAGCCAGAGGGGTCAGGGACTGAATGGCTACACCTTC. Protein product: CVSSQRGQGLNGYTF. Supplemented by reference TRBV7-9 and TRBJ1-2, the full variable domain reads DTGVSQNPRHKITKRGQNVTFRCDPISEHNRLYWYRQTLGQGPEFLTYFQNEAQLEKSRLLSDRFSAERPKGSFSTLEIQRTEQGDSAMYLCVSSQRGQGLNGYTFGSGTRLTVV.